The 13 T cell receptor beta chains listed next were all sequenced from one sample in a study of blood T cell repertoires in COVID-19 (dated by TCRdb to 2019 to 2021). Libraries came from the immunoSEQ multiplex PCR assay. Not all clones reach the TCRdb copy of this immuneACCESS table, which keeps in-frame sequences only. Checked studies attribute under half of the gap to unresolved V genes and leave the rest unexplained. The table for this sample lists 330,000 or so clones; roughly 86% of them were counted only once. Jointly, the top ten make up more than 7.5% of the sample. Material for sequencing was peripheral blood. All receptors derive from a man in his thirties or forties with COVID-19, enrolled during active disease.

This clone was counted once. The rearrangement joins TRBV25-1 to TRBJ1-2, with 8 bases matching TRBD1. The V segment lost 5 bases and the J segment 8 bases; nucleotides outside the gene matches: 7. The CDR3 extends over 13 amino acids. From germline, CDR1 is MGHDK and CDR2 SYGVNS. CDR3 DNA sequence: TGTGCCAGCAGTCAGTCAGGGGGCTGGGGCTACACCTTC. Protein sequence: CASSQSGGWGYTF.

CDR3 in amino acids: CASSFKGDLRETQYF. CDR3 nucleotides: TGTGCCAGCAGTTTTAAGGGAGACCTCCGTGAGACCCAGTACTTC. The chain links TRBV27 to TRBJ2-5, with D possibly being TRBD2 (5 bases). Germline CDR1 is MNHEY and CDR2 is SMNVEV (reference sequence). The CDR3 covers 15 residues. Deletions cut 3 bases from V and 5 bases from J, with 16 bases between.

This chain links TRBV6-2 or TRBV6-3 with TRBJ2-1, with D perhaps matching TRBD2 (6 bases). V was cut by 5 bases and J by 0 bases, with 11 bases left in between. The length of the CDR3 is 15 residues. Germline V lookup: CDR1 MNHEY, CDR2 SVGEGT. CDR3 in DNA: TGTGCCAGCAGTAGCGGGTCCAGCTCCTACAATGAGCAGTTCTTC. Amino acid sequence: CASSSGSSSYNEQFF.

J is TRBJ1-2 and V is TRBV5-6; unclear D gene. The CDR3 has 14 amino acids. The V gene lost 2 bases and the J gene lost 3 bases, with 11 bases spanning the gap. Per the germline V gene, CDR1 is SGHDT and CDR2 is YYEEEE. In DNA form, the CDR3 reads TGTGCCAGCAGCTTAGGCAGGAACGACTATGGCTACACCTTC. Protein product: CASSLGRNDYGYTF.

The sample holds a few counts of this clone. The chain recombines TRBV6-2 or TRBV6-3 with TRBJ1-2, with 8 bases fitting TRBD1. The CDR3 runs 14 residues. V dropped 5 bases and J dropped 4; count of bases not matched to a gene: 6. Per germline, CDR1 MNHEY and CDR2 SVGEGT. The CDR3 sequence is CASSPTGDVYGYTF. For the CDR3, the DNA is TGTGCCAGCAGTCCGACAGGGGATGTCTATGGCTACACCTTC.

The genes are TRBV6-2 or TRBV6-3 and TRBJ2-7, with 10 bases lining up with TRBD2. This CDR3 is 15 amino acids long. The junction had 3 bases not matched to a gene; V was cut back by 0 bases and J by 4 bases. The germline gives CDR1 MNHEY, CDR2 SVGEGT. The CDR3 DNA sequence: TGTGCCAGCAGTTACTCCGGGACTAGCGCTTACGAGCAGTACTTC. Amino acid sequence: CASSYSGTSAYEQYF.

The V and J genes are TRBV9 and TRBJ2-5; no clear D. Germline CDR1 is SGDLS and CDR2 is YYNGEE. The V end lost 0 bases, the J end lost 1 base, and 7 bases lay between the germline ends. The CDR3 has 14 residues. The CDR3 sequence: CASSVGGSQETQYF. CDR3 DNA: TGTGCCAGCAGCGTAGGAGGCAGCCAAGAGACCCAGTACTTC. Supplemented by reference TRBV9 and TRBJ2-5, the full variable domain reads DSGVTQTPKHLITATGQRVTLRCSPRSGDLSVYWYQQSLDQGLQFLIQYYNGEERAKGNILERFSAQQFPDLHSELNLSSLELGDSALYFCASSVGGSQETQYFGPGTRLLVL.

V is TRBV2 and J is TRBJ1-4; no definite D call. There are 13 residues in the CDR3. Germline V gene data show CDR1 as SNHLY and CDR2 as FYNNEI. CDR3 amino acids: CARGSATNEKLFF. The CDR3 DNA reads as TGTGCACGAGGGAGCGCAACTAATGAAAAACTGTTTTTT.

The table lists this clone with a count of one. The chain couples TRBV5-4 to TRBJ1-2; D is perhaps TRBD1 (5 bases). Deletions cut 4 bases from V and 4 bases from J, with 14 bases between. The germline CDR1 and CDR2 sequences are SGHNT and YYREEE (reference sequence). The CDR3 spans 14 residues. CDR3 coding DNA: TGTGCCAGCAGCCCTACCGGGACTTCCTATGGCTACACCTTC. Translating gives CASSPTGTSYGYTF.

Ten or more counts support this clone. The same CDR3 also results from other DNA sequences found in this sample. The CDR3 reads CASSFGQGTDTQYF. The CDR3, as DNA: TGCGCCAGCAGCTTTGGACAGGGTACAGATACGCAGTATTTT. The rearrangement uses TRBV5-1 and TRBJ2-3; TRBD1 aligns across 8 bases. Germline assignment: CDR1 SGHRS and CDR2 YFSETQ. The CDR3 length is 14 residues. The ends lost 2 bases at V and 3 bases at J; junction bases unmatched: 2. The whole variable domain, remainder taken from reference TRBV5-1 and TRBJ2-3, is KAGVTQTPRYLIKTRGQQVTLSCSPISGHRSVSWYQQTPGQGLQFLFEYFSETQRNKGNFPGRFSGRQFSNSRSEMNVSTLELGDSALYLCASSFGQGTDTQYFGPGTRLTVL.

The chain joins TRBV5-1 to TRBJ1-5, with D perhaps TRBD1 (6 bases). The CDR3 is made up of 15 amino acids. The V gene's germline CDR1 is SGHRS and CDR2 YFSETQ. Trimming removed 4 bases at V and 4 bases at J, with 15 bases between. CDR3 nucleotide sequence: TGCGCCAGCAGCCTACAGGGTGGAGTAAATCAGCCCCAGCATTTT. Residues: CASSLQGGVNQPQHF.

The chain combines TRBV9 with TRBJ2-1, with 10 bases fitting TRBD1. The CDR3 has 14 amino acids. The germline V gene encodes CDR1 SGDLS and CDR2 YYNGEE. Trimming removed 4 bases from V and 5 bases from J; junction bases left unmatched: 3. Written as DNA, the CDR3 is TGTGCCAGCAGCCCCGGGACAGGGGACAATGAGCAGTTCTTC. This translates into CASSPGTGDNEQFF.

This clone was recorded once. The chain links TRBV19 to TRBJ1-1, with 9 bases that match TRBD1. CDR1 is LNHDA and CDR2 is SQIVND in the germline V gene (reference sequence). The J segment lost 5 bases and the V segment lost 5 bases, leaving 6 bases of the junction unmatched. The CDR3 contains 14 residues. The CDR3 sequence is CASSQTGGATEAFF. As DNA, the CDR3 is TGTGCCAGTAGTCAAACAGGGGGCGCGACTGAAGCTTTCTTT.